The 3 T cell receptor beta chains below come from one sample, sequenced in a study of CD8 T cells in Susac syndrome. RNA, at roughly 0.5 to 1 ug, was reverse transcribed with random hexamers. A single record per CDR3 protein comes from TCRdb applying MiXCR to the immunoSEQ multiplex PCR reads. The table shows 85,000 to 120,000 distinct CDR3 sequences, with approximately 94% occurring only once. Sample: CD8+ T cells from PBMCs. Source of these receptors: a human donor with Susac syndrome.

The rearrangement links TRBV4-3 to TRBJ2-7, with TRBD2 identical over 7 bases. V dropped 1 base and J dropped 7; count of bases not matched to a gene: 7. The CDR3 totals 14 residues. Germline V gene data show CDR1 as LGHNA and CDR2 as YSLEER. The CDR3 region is CASSQVVLAEEQYF. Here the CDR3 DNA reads TGCGCCAGCAGCCAAGTAGTGCTAGCGGAAGAGCAGTACTTC.

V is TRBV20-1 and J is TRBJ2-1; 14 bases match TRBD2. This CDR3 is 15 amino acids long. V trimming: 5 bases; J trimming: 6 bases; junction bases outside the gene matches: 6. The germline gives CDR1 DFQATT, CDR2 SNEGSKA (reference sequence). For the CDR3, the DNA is TGCAGTGCTGTCAGGACTAGCGGGGGGCCCAATGAGCAGTTCTTC. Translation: CSAVRTSGGPNEQFF.

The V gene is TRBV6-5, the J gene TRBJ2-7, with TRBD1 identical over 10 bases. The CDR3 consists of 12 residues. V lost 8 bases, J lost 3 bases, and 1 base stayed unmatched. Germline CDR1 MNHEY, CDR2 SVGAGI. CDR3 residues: CASGTGDYEQYF. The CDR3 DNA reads TGTGCCAGCGGGACAGGGGACTACGAGCAGTACTTC.